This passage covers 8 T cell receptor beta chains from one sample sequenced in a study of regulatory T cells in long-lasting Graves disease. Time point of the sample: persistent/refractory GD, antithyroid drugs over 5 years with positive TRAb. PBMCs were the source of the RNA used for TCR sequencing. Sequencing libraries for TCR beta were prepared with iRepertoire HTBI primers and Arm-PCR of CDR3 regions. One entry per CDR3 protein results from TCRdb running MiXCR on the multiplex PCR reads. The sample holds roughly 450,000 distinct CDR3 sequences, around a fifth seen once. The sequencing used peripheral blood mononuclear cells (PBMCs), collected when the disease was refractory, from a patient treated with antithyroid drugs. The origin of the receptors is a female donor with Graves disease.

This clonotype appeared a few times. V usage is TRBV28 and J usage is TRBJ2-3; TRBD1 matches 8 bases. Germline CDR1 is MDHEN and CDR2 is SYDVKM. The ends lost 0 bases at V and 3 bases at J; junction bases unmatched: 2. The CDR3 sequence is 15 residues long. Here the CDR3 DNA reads TGTGCCAGCAGTTTATGGGACAGGGTAACAGATACGCAGTATTTT. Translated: CASSLWDRVTDTQYF.

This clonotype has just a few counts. CDR3 region: CASSFDPTGFYGYTF. The CDR3 region has the DNA TGTGCCAGCAGCTTCGACCCGACAGGATTCTATGGCTACACCTTC. The chain is built from TRBV7-2 and TRBJ1-2; possibly TRBD1 for D (6 bases). Germline CDR1 reads SGHTA; CDR2 reads FQGNSA. Trimming took 3 bases from V and 4 from J, leaving 15 bases between them. CDR3 size: 15 residues.

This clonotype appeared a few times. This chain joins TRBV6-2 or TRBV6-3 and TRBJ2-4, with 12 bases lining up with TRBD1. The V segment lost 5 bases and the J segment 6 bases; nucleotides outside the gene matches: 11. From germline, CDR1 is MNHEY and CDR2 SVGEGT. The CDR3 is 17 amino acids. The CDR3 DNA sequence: TGTGCCAGCAGTGCAAGGCGGGACAGGGGGCCGGGAAACATTCAGTACTTC. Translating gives CASSARRDRGPGNIQYF.

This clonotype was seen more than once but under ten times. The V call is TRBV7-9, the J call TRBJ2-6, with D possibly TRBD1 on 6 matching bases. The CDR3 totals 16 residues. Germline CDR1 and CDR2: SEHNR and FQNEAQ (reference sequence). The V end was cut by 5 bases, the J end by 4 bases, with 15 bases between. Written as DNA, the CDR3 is TGTGCCAGCAGCCCCAACAGGGAGACCGGGGCCAACGTCCTGACTTTC. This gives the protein CASSPNRETGANVLTF.

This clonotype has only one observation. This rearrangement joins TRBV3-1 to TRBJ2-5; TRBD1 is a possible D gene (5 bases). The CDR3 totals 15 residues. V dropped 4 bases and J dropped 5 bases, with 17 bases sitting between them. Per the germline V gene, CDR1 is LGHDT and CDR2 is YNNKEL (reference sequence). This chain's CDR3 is CASSPAARVSETQYF. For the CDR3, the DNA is TGTGCCAGCAGCCCCGCCGCCAGGGTCTCTGAGACCCAGTACTTC.

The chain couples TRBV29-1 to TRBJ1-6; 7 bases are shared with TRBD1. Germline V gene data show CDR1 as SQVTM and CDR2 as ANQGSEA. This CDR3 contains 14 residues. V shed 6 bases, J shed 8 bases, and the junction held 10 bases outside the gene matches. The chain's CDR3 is CSVASTGYDSPLHF. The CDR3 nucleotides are TGCAGCGTCGCTTCGACAGGGTACGATTCACCCCTCCACTTT.

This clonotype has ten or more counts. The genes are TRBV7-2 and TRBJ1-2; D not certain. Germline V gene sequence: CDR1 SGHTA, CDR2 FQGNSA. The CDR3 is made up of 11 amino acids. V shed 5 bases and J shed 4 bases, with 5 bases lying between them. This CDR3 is CASSHSYGYTF. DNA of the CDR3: TGTGCCAGCAGCCACTCCTATGGCTACACCTTC. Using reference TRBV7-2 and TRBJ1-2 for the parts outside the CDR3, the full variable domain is GAGVSQSPSNKVTEKGKDVELRCDPISGHTALYWYRQSLGQGLEFLIYFQGNSAPDKSGLPSDRFSAERTGGSVSTLTIQRTQQEDSAVYLCASSHSYGYTFGSGTRLTVV.

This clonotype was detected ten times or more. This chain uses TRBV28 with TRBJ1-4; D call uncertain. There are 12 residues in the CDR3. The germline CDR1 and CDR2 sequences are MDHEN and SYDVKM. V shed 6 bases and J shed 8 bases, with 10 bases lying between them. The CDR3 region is CASSSTGEKLFF. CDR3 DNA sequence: TGTGCCAGCAGCTCAACCGGAGAAAAACTGTTTTTT.